This T cell receptor (beta chain) was identified in a study of cytomegalovirus exposure and HLA in healthy donors. Study-wide background: Most donors, around 81% of over 300 genotyped, fell in the Caucasian-associated ancestry cluster. General study points: Among TCR beta chains, those listed as cytomegalovirus-associated numbered under 200. Prior analysis indicated that the majority of TCR beta V segments exhibited productivity approximately 87% or approximately 30% of the time.

The ends were cut back, 0 bases at V and 2 bases at J, with 10 bases in the middle. The germline CDR1 and CDR2 sequences are LGHNT and FRNRAP. The CDR3 sequence is 16 residues long. Concerning this clone itself: No antigen is known for it.

The PCR contained 60 Vbeta and 13 Jbeta primers. The protocol was immunoSEQ multiplex PCR, while the TCRdb copy is restricted to in-frame clones and leaves out a portion. The profile covers almost 200,000 clones, with around 79% appearing a single time and 4.4% taken by the ten largest. These donors, healthy bone marrow donors, were studied. The sample taken for sequencing was PBMCs. The chain is built from TRBV12-5 and TRBJ2-2; D is ambiguous. The receptor was isolated from a woman aged 30 to 39 in good health and CMV-seropositive. This CDR3 reads CASGLVLSRNTGELFF. The CDR3 coding sequence is TGTGCTAGTGGTTTGGTACTATCTAGAAACACCGGGGAGCTGTTTTTT.